This T cell receptor (beta chain) was sequenced during a study of CD8 T cells in Susac syndrome. In the study overall: Active disease was present in more than 5 of the sequenced Susac syndrome patients, whereas fewer than ten of them were in remission.

RNA was extracted with the RNeasy kit, and a quantity of about 0.45 to 1 ug was reverse transcribed using random hexamers. TCRdb reanalysed the immunoSEQ multiplex PCR reads using MiXCR and keeps one entry per CDR3 protein. The sample records about 76,000 distinct CDR3 sequences, 93% being singletons. Overall study findings and caveats: TEMRA cells and active patients showed peak Susac CD8+ clonal expansion.

In this sample, this clonotype turned up once. Its target is not known. The CDR3 totals 14 residues. Germline CDR1 SNHLY, CDR2 FYNNEI. The germline V and J ends were trimmed by 3 bases and 0 bases, with 6 bases remaining between them. The TCR originated in a human donor with Susac syndrome. This chain connects TRBV2 to TRBJ1-5; unclear D gene. Sequenced input: CD8+ T cells from PBMCs. CDR3 protein: CASSESSSNQPQHF. CDR3 coding DNA: TGTGCCAGCAGTGAGAGTAGTAGCAATCAGCCCCAGCATTTT.